The clone carrying this TCR beta chain has a count of ten or more. The record originates from a study of T cell repertoires in cytomegalovirus infection. The CDR3 covers 15 residues. Germline CDR1 ENHRY, CDR2 SYGVKD. Trimming removed 4 bases from V and 0 bases from J, with 12 bases in between. MiXCR, applied by TCRdb to the reads, yields one record per CDR3 protein. The repertoire holds roughly 250,000 distinct CDR3 sequences, 9% to 15% seen once, with about 1.5% in the top ten. The rearrangement uses TRBV10-3 and TRBJ1-2; D not certain. The sequence derives from a human donor in good health (CMV status not recorded). Some clones in this sample may be carry-over from other donors' samples. What was sequenced was PBMCs. The CDR3 loop reads CAISVEFLANYGYTF. The CDR3 DNA follows: TGTGCCATCAGTGTAGAATTCTTAGCTAACTATGGCTACACCTTC.